The T cell receptor (beta chain) described here comes from a study of blood T cells in healthy people across ages. Next came a second PCR, run for roughly 6 to 11 cycles, which used a sample-barcoded 5' primer along with a J-beta primer mix. Each CDR3 protein is one row after TCRdb ran MiXCR on the 5' RACE reads. Among over a million distinct CDR3 sequences listed, approximately 59% were seen once. This clonotype was seen more than once but under ten times. Sequenced: blood. The source of this sequence is a man between 18 and 35 years old in good health.

In DNA form, the CDR3 reads TGTGCCAGCAGTCCCGGGACTAGCGAGAGCACAGATACGCAGTATTTT. It yields the protein CASSPGTSESTDTQYF. This chain connects TRBV27 to TRBJ2-3, with TRBD2 identical over 10 bases. The CDR3 has 16 amino acids. Germline V gene data show CDR1 as MNHEY and CDR2 as SMNVEV (reference sequence). J was trimmed by 0 bases and V by 5 bases; bases with no gene match: 5.